A single sample gave rise to the 18 T cell receptor beta chains below, sequenced in a study of shared clonotypes between healthy human individuals. Measured with immunoSEQ multiplex PCR; TCRdb has only the in-frame clones, and not every one. The sample records some 2,000,000 clones, 95% being singletons. Sample: naive CD4+ T cells sorted from blood. The subset denotes: CD45RA+ positively selected. The receptor set was obtained from a young man in good health.

The J gene is TRBJ2-7, the V gene TRBV29-1; D may be TRBD1 (6 bases). This CDR3 is 15 amino acids long. CDR1 and CDR2 from the germline V gene are SQVTM and ANQGSEA. Between the trimmed V and J ends, which lost 7 bases and 2 bases, there was a span of 21 bases. CDR3 amino acids: CSAPNQRDTPYEQYF. The CDR3 DNA follows: TGCAGCGCCCCAAACCAACGGGACACTCCCTACGAGCAGTACTTC.

The sample holds one count of this clone. This specimen includes other DNA sequences encoding the same CDR3. The chain is built from TRBV15 and TRBJ2-7; D may be TRBD2 (6 bases). This CDR3 spans 14 amino acids. CDR1 and CDR2 (germline): LNHNV, YYDKDF (reference sequence). The ends were cut back, 1 base at V and 1 base at J, with 8 bases in the middle. In DNA, the CDR3 is TGTGCCACCAGCAGAGTAGGAGGGTCCTACGAGCAGTACTTC. Amino acids: CATSRVGGSYEQYF.

This clone appeared a few times. The genes are TRBV18 and TRBJ1-2, with a tentative D call TRBD1 (6 bases). There are 14 residues in the CDR3. The V end was cut by 6 bases, the J end by 2 bases, with 13 bases between. Looked up from germline, CDR1 is KGHSH and CDR2 is LQKENI. CDR3 loop: CASSRNQGNYGYTF. In DNA, the CDR3 is TGTGCCAGCTCCCGAAATCAGGGGAACTATGGCTACACCTTC.

V is TRBV5-6 and J is TRBJ1-4; the match to TRBD1 covers 7 bases. Germline values: CDR1 SGHDT, CDR2 YYEEEE. The CDR3 spans 16 residues. V was clipped by 0 bases and J by 8 bases; unmatched bases: 10. CDR3 DNA: TGTGCCAGCAGCTTGGGGACAGGAAGTCAGGGGGAAAAACTGTTTTTT. This gives the protein CASSLGTGSQGEKLFF. The whole variable domain, filled in from reference TRBV5-6 and TRBJ1-4, reads DAGVTQSPTHLIKTRGQQVTLRCSPKSGHDTVSWYQQALGQGPQFIFQYYEEEERQRGNFPDRFSGHQFPNYSSELNVNALLLGDSALYLCASSLGTGSQGEKLFFGSGTQLSVL.

This clone was counted once. This sequence joins TRBV11-3 and TRBJ2-5; possibly TRBD2 for D (5 bases). The CDR3 is 13 amino acids. Trimming removed 6 bases at V and 5 bases at J, with 13 bases between. Germline-derived CDR1 and CDR2 are SGHNT and YENEEA. CDR3: CASSRSGGETQYF. CDR3 DNA sequence: TGTGCCAGCAGTCGAAGCGGCGGGGAGACCCAGTACTTC. Full variable domain (missing parts from reference TRBV11-3 and TRBJ2-5): EAGVVQSPRYKIIEKKQPVAFWCNPISGHNTLYWYLQNLGQGPELLIRYENEEAVDDSQLPKDRFSAERLKGVDSTLKIQPAELGDSAVYLCASSRSGGETQYFGPGTRLLVL.

The chain links TRBV29-1 to TRBJ2-7; unclear D gene. From germline, CDR1 is SQVTM and CDR2 ANQGSEA. The germline V and J ends were trimmed by 5 bases and 2 bases, with 4 bases remaining between them. This CDR3 spans 10 amino acids. CDR3 coding DNA: TGCAGCGTTCGAGCCTACGAGCAGTACTTC. Translated: CSVRAYEQYF.

The rearrangement joins TRBV27 to TRBJ2-2, with 7 bases lining up with TRBD1. V was clipped by 8 bases and J by 0 bases; unmatched bases: 3. CDR1 MNHEY and CDR2 SMNVEV come from the germline V gene (reference sequence). The CDR3 consists of 14 residues. DNA of the CDR3: TGTGCCAGCCGAGGGACAGCGAACACCGGGGAGCTGTTTTTT. Translation gives CASRGTANTGELFF.

This clone showed up just once. The genes are TRBV7-2 and TRBJ2-7, with D possibly being TRBD2 (6 bases). The CDR3 is 16 residues long. The germline gives CDR1 SGHTA, CDR2 FQGNSA. The V end lost 1 base, the J end lost 2 bases, and 15 bases lay between the germline ends. The chain's CDR3 is CASSLEVRGGTYEQYF. CDR3 nucleotide sequence: TGTGCCAGCAGCTTAGAAGTGCGGGGTGGCACCTACGAGCAGTACTTC.

V usage is TRBV6-1 and J usage is TRBJ2-7; D possibly corresponds to TRBD1 (6 bases). The CDR3 totals 15 residues. Germline V lookup: CDR1 MNHNS, CDR2 SASEGT. Trimming took 3 bases from V and 4 from J, leaving 16 bases between them. The CDR3 DNA is TGTGCCAGCAGTGAGGTACAGGGAATATGGTACGAGCAGTACTTC. It is translated as CASSEVQGIWYEQYF.

Comments on this clone: The same CDR3 also results from other DNA sequences found in this sample. The chain recombines TRBV10-2 with TRBJ1-2; unclear D gene. CDR1 and CDR2 from the germline V gene are WSHSY and SAAADI. The CDR3 is made up of 12 amino acids. Trimming removed 4 bases from V and 2 bases from J, with 5 bases in between. In DNA, the CDR3 is TGCGCCAGCAGTGGTAGCAACTATGGCTACACCTTC. Its translation is CASSGSNYGYTF.

For the CDR3, the DNA is TGCGCCAGCAGCGATGATCCAACGCAAAACTATGGCTACACCTTC. As protein: CASSDDPTQNYGYTF. V and J are TRBV5-1 and TRBJ1-2, with unresolved D. Between the trimmed V and J ends, which lost 4 bases and 2 bases, there was a span of 15 bases. CDR3 size: 15 residues. In germline, CDR1 is SGHRS, CDR2 YFSETQ.

The chain combines TRBV7-2 with TRBJ2-3; TRBD1 is a possible D gene (6 bases). This CDR3 contains 14 residues. V dropped 5 bases and J dropped 0 bases, with 9 bases sitting between them. Germline values: CDR1 SGHTA, CDR2 FQGNSA. The CDR3 protein is CASSDRISTDTQYF. The CDR3 DNA sequence: TGTGCCAGCAGCGACAGGATTAGCACAGATACGCAGTATTTT.

This chain uses TRBV6-6 with TRBJ1-1; no definite D call. Germline V gene data show CDR1 as MNHNY and CDR2 as SVGAGI (reference sequence). The CDR3 extends over 12 amino acids. V lost 6 bases, J lost 2 bases, and 7 bases lay in between. The CDR3 spells CASRTTNTEAFF. CDR3 sequence (DNA): TGTGCCAGCAGGACCACAAACACTGAAGCTTTCTTT.

The rearrangement joins TRBV28 to TRBJ1-2; D unresolved. The CDR3 runs 13 residues. The ends were cut back, 5 bases at V and 6 bases at J, with 13 bases in the middle. Germline V gene data show CDR1 as MDHEN and CDR2 as SYDVKM. Here the CDR3 DNA reads TGTGCCAGCAGTCCCGGGCTGGGGAATGGCTACACCTTC. The encoded protein is CASSPGLGNGYTF.

The CDR3 DNA is TGTGCCAGCAGTTCCTACACAAGGCAGTACTTC. Its translation is CASSSYTRQYF. The chain has TRBV6-5 and TRBJ2-7; D not resolved. Per the germline V gene, CDR1 is MNHEY and CDR2 is SVGAGI. The V end was cut by 4 bases, the J end by 9 bases, with 10 bases between. CDR3 size: 11 residues.

V gene TRBV5-1 combines with J gene TRBJ2-3; the match to TRBD2 covers 8 bases. With V trimmed by 3 bases and J by 1 base, 13 bases remained unmatched. The CDR3 spans 18 residues. Per germline, CDR1 SGHRS and CDR2 YFSETQ. CDR3 residues: CASSSREALGRGTDTQYF. The CDR3, as DNA: TGCGCCAGCAGCTCGCGGGAGGCACTGGGGAGGGGCACAGATACGCAGTATTTT.

The chain links TRBV5-1 to TRBJ1-1; D possibly corresponds to TRBD1 (5 bases). V gave up 2 bases and J gave up 4 bases, with 9 bases separating them. Germline CDR1 and CDR2: SGHRS and YFSETQ. The CDR3 is 13 amino acids. CDR3 nucleotide sequence: TGCGCCAGCAGCTTACAGGATTCCACTGAAGCTTTCTTT. It is translated as CASSLQDSTEAFF.

A remark on this clone: The same CDR3 arises from other DNA sequences in this sample as well. CDR3 nucleotides: TGTGCCAGCAGCGTAGATGGGGGGGCCTACAATGAGCAGTTCTTC. Amino acids: CASSVDGGAYNEQFF. This sequence joins TRBV9 and TRBJ2-1; 7 bases are shared with TRBD2. This CDR3 spans 15 amino acids. Germline V gene sequence: CDR1 SGDLS, CDR2 YYNGEE. The V gene end was trimmed by 0 bases and the J gene end by 2 bases; junction bases not matched to a gene: 2. Full variable domain (remainder filled in from reference TRBV9 and TRBJ2-1): DSGVTQTPKHLITATGQRVTLRCSPRSGDLSVYWYQQSLDQGLQFLIQYYNGEERAKGNILERFSAQQFPDLHSELNLSSLELGDSALYFCASSVDGGAYNEQFFGPGTRLTVL.